This T cell receptor (beta chain) was captured in a study of T-cell reconstitution after alpha-beta-depleted transplantation in children. Study-wide findings and caveats: Several patients had high TCRbeta diversity at day 60; it came from surviving recipient T cells and thymic progenitors. Several hundred rapidly expanded clones from non-depleted graft cells reportedly supplied alpha-beta T cells about two months post-transplant. T cells produced anew were the main source of T-cell counts and diversity one year after transplant.

On this clonotype itself: Its antigen remains unidentified.

The CDR3 totals 14 residues. Between the trimmed V and J ends, which lost 2 bases and 4 bases, there was a span of 9 bases. CDR1 and CDR2 from the germline V gene are MNHEY and SVGAGI. Unique molecular identifiers were used to barcode this TCRbeta library. TCRdb redid the calling of the PCR reads with MiXCR, one entry per CDR3 protein. The sample holds approximately 300,000 distinct CDR3 sequences, 10% seen once. Sequenced material: PBMCs, taken before TCRalphabeta/CD19-depleted stem cell transplant. The clonotype comes from a boy younger than two with acute myeloid leukemia, due to receive a stem cell transplant. This chain joins TRBV6-5 and TRBJ2-1; D is ambiguous. The CDR3 here is CASSYRVGYNEQFF. CDR3 nucleotide sequence: TGTGCCAGCAGTTACCGTGTTGGATACAATGAGCAGTTCTTC.